A selection of T cell receptor beta chains follows, all from one sample in a study of control samples from healthy donors and cancer patients. The method was immunoSEQ multiplex PCR; TCRdb's version includes in-frame clones alone and lacks a portion of them. Among about 58,000 clones listed, 90% were seen once. The sequencing sample was made of PBMCs. All receptors derive from a man between 60 and 75 years old with colorectal cancer. CDR3s leave out the opening cysteine and the closing phenylalanine or tryptophan.

>TRBV4-2
ASSQDHSGGYSGANVLT
>TRBV6-5
ASRAPGGGTYEQY
>TRBV7-9
ASSPSAVGPRTDTQY
>TRBV5-6
ASSWGTATTNEKLF
>TRBV2
ASRQGTNSYSNQPQH
>TRBV7-7
ASIHAGTEDDGYT
>TRBV9
ASSRDRGLQETQY
>TRBV12-3/TRBV12-4
ASSFSRGDLY
>TRBV7-9
ASSSDRGHYEQY
>TRBV27
ASSSPGQVGYEQY
>TRBV7-9
ASSPPGTHYEQY
>TRBV7-2
ASSQGARGNQPQH
>TRBV28
ASSLRGGGGNSPLH
>TRBV5-1
ASSYGLAGGPETQY
>TRBV27
ASSQRLTVTDTQY
>TRBV25-1
ASSGMVSYEQY
>TRBV3-1/TRBV3-2
ASSPGTSGGRETQY
>TRBV7-2
ASSFQTGPNEKLF
>TRBV10-3
AISDGSSGNTIY
>TRBV2
ASTSRDQPQH
>TRBV7-2
ASSPGQGRGNTIY
>TRBV3-1/TRBV3-2
ASSRQPGQGLETQY
>TRBV27
ASTRLLTSGSTDTQY
>TRBV2
ASSVDSNQPQH
>TRBV19
ASSIPGGLQPQH
>TRBV5-1
ASSLNSGSETQY
>TRBV10-3
AISPVGGGQYEQY
>TRBV7-2
ASSVGNEKLF
>TRBV5-4
ANSLNSGQGGDTQY
>TRBV6-5
ASRPGSFKDTIY
>TRBV5-4
ASSKYRGRDTGELF
>TRBV30
AWTSGQGGYNSPLH
>TRBV6-5
ASRGSGRQDYEQY
>TRBV6-4
ASSPTSGGAQETQY
>TRBV11-1
ASSFTGKEQY
>TRBV28
ASSRGLEKLF
>TRBV11-2
ASSTSGSVREQF
>TRBV7-3
ASVAGEGQGGYNEQF